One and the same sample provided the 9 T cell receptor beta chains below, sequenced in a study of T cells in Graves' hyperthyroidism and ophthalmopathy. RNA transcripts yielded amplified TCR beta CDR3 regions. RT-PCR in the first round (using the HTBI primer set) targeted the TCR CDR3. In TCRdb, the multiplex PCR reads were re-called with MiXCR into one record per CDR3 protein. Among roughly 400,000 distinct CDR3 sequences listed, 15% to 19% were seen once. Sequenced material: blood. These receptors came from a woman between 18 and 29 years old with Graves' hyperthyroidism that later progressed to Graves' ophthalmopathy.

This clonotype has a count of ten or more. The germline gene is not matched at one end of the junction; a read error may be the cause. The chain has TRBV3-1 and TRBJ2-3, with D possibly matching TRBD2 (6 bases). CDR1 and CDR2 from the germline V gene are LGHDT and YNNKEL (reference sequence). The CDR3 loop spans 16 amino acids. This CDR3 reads CASRQGAGKGTDTQYF. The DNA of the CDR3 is TGTGCCAGCAGACAAGGGGCGGGAAAGGGCACAGATACGCAGTATTTT.

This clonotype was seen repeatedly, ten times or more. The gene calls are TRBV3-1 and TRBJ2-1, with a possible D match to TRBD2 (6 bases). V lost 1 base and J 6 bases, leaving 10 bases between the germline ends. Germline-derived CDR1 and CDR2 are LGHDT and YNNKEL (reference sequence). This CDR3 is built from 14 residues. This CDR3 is CASSQGLAINEQFF. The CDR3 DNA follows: TGTGCCAGCAGCCAAGGCCTAGCGATCAATGAGCAGTTCTTC.

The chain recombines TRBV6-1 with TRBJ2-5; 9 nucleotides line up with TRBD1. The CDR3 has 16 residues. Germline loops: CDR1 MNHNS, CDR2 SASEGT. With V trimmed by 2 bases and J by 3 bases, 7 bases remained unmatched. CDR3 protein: CASSEFGTGTKETQYF. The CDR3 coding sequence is TGTGCCAGCAGTGAATTTGGGACAGGGACCAAAGAGACCCAGTACTTC.

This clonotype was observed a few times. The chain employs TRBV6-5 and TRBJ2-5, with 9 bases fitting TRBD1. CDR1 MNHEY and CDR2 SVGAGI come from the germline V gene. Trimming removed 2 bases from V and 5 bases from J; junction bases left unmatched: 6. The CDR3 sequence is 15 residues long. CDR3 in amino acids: CASSYADGQGETQYF. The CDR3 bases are TGTGCCAGCAGTTACGCCGATGGACAGGGGGAGACCCAGTACTTC.

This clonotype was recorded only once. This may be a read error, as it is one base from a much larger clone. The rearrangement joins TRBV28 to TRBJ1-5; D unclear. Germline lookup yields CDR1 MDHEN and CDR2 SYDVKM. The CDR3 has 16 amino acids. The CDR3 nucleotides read TGTGCCAGCAGACTTGTACGGGAGAGTGGCAATCAGCCCCATCATTTT. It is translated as CASRLVRESGNQPHHF.

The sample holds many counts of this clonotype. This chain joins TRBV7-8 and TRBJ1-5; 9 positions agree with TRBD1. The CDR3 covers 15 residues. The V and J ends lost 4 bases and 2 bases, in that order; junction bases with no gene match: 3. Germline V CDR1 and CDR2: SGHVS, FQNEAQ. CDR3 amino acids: CASSWDRAGNQPQHF. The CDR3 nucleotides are TGTGCCAGCAGCTGGGACAGGGCAGGCAATCAGCCCCAGCATTTT.

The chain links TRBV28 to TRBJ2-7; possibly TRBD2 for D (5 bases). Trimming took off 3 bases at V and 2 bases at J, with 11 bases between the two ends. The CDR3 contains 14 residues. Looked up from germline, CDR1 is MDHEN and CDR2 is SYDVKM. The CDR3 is CASSFWTWAYEQYF. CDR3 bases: TGTGCCAGCAGTTTCTGGACTTGGGCCTACGAGCAGTACTTC.

The CDR3 region is CATLRTSPSQNTGELFF. For the CDR3, the DNA is TGTGCCACACTAAGGACTAGCCCGAGCCAGAACACCGGGGAGCTGTTTTTT. V gene TRBV10-3 combines with J gene TRBJ2-2, with 8 positions matching TRBD2. The germline gives CDR1 ENHRY, CDR2 SYGVKD. J was trimmed by 1 base and V by 10 bases; bases with no gene match: 14. The CDR3 covers 17 residues.

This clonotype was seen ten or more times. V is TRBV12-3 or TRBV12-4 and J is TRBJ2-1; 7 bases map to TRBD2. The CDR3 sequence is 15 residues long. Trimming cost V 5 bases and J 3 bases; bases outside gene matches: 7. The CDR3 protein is CASSPGLPDYNEQFF. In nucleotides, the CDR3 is TGTGCCAGCAGTCCGGGACTACCAGACTACAATGAGCAGTTCTTC.